What follows are 25 T cell receptor beta chains derived from one specimen sequenced in a study of blood T cell repertoires in COVID-19. Data came from immunoSEQ multiplex PCR; TCRdb stores just in-frame clones and leaves some out. The sample shows 190,000 or so clones, approximately 88% of them seen only once. Sequencing used peripheral blood. The receptors here all came from a man aged 35 to 55 with acute or convalescent COVID-19.

J is TRBJ2-2 and V is TRBV2; tentative D call: TRBD1 (6 bases). Germline-derived CDR1 and CDR2 are SNHLY and FYNNEI. V dropped 5 bases and J dropped 6 bases, with 10 bases sitting between them. The CDR3 totals 13 residues. The CDR3 nucleotides are TGTGCCAGCAGTCTTCCAGGGGCCGGGGAGCTGTTTTTT. Amino acid sequence: CASSLPGAGELFF.

J is TRBJ2-4 and V is TRBV19; 8 positions agree with TRBD2. V shed 4 bases and J 6 bases; nucleotides not matched to a gene: 14. The CDR3 length is 17 residues. Germline V gene data show CDR1 as LNHDA and CDR2 as SQIVND (reference sequence). The CDR3 region has the DNA TGTGCCAGTAGTACTCGGGGGATAGCGGGGACACTAAACATTCAGTACTTC. Amino acids: CASSTRGIAGTLNIQYF.

The J gene is TRBJ2-3, the V gene TRBV12-3 or TRBV12-4, with a possible D match to TRBD2 (6 bases). Trimming took 10 bases from V and 4 from J, leaving 15 bases between them. CDR3 length: 13 amino acids. This CDR3 reads CATSRGGADTQYF. DNA for the CDR3: TGTGCCACCTCTAGAGGAGGGGCAGATACGCAGTATTTT.

CDR3 sequence: CASTRTGNYGYTF. As DNA, the CDR3 is TGTGCCAGCACCCGAACAGGGAACTATGGCTACACCTTC. J is TRBJ1-2 and V is TRBV5-6, with D perhaps matching TRBD1 (6 bases). The CDR3 totals 13 residues. Germline CDR1 reads SGHDT; CDR2 reads YYEEEE. V lost 6 bases, J lost 2 bases, and 11 bases lay in between.

The chain carries TRBV2 and TRBJ2-6, with 7 bases aligning to TRBD1. The CDR3 has 16 residues. V lost 6 bases to trimming and J lost 0 bases; unmatched junction nucleotides: 5. Germline V gene lookup returns CDR1 SNHLY and CDR2 FYNNEI. This chain's CDR3 is CASSRDSTSGANVLTF. CDR3 DNA sequence: TGTGCCAGCAGCCGGGACAGCACCTCTGGGGCCAACGTCCTGACTTTC.

This chain uses TRBV7-9 with TRBJ1-2; 8 nucleotides align to TRBD1. Germline-derived CDR1 and CDR2 are SEHNR and FQNEAQ (reference sequence). The trim removed 3 bases at V and 1 base at J, leaving 10 bases unmatched. The CDR3 contains 17 residues. CDR3 protein: CASSFSTGATFNYGYTF. CDR3 nucleotides: TGTGCCAGCAGCTTTTCGACAGGGGCCACATTTAACTATGGCTACACCTTC.

The V call is TRBV4-3, the J call TRBJ2-5, with unresolved D. CDR1 is LGHNA and CDR2 is YSLEER in the germline V gene. The V end was cut by 2 bases, the J end by 4 bases, with 11 bases between. This CDR3 region has 14 residues. CDR3 DNA: TGCGCCAGCAGCCAAAATCAGCGAGGAGAGACCCAGTACTTC. Translation gives CASSQNQRGETQYF.

The chain joins TRBV10-3 to TRBJ1-2; the D is unclear. Trimming cost V 6 bases and J 3 bases, with 17 bases left between them. Germline V gene lookup returns CDR1 ENHRY and CDR2 SYGVKD. The CDR3 runs to 15 residues. The CDR3 spells CAIRVSSGYDYGYTF. DNA for the CDR3: TGTGCCATCAGAGTTTCTTCCGGGTATGACTATGGCTACACCTTC.

The chain links TRBV10-2 to TRBJ2-3; the D gene is possibly TRBD2 (5 bases). Trimming removed 3 bases at V and 4 bases at J, with 14 bases between. Germline V gene lookup returns CDR1 WSHSY and CDR2 SAAADI. CDR3 length: 15 residues. The DNA for the CDR3 is TGCGCCAGCAGTGAACCCCGGACGGAGGCAGATACGCAGTATTTT. This encodes CASSEPRTEADTQYF.

CDR3 nucleotides: TGCGCCAGCAGCCAAGATTCCGGTTACACAGATACGCAGTATTTT. It codes for CASSQDSGYTDTQYF. The chain is built from TRBV4-3 and TRBJ2-3; D is unresolved. This CDR3 is 15 amino acids long. Trimming stripped 0 bases from V and 2 bases from J, with 9 bases between. Per germline, CDR1 LGHNA and CDR2 YSLEER.

In its sample, this clone was seen once. The gene calls are TRBV6-1 and TRBJ2-3; D possibly corresponds to TRBD2 (6 bases). Trimming shortened V by 2 bases and J by 2 bases, and 11 bases separated the two germline ends. From germline, CDR1 is MNHNS and CDR2 SASEGT. The CDR3 is 15 residues long. This CDR3 reads CASSEPAGTTDTQYF. DNA of the CDR3: TGTGCCAGCAGTGAACCGGCGGGGACCACAGATACGCAGTATTTT.

This chain connects TRBV5-1 to TRBJ2-3; 8 bases are a match to TRBD2. The junction had 13 bases not matched to a gene; V was cut back by 0 bases and J by 4 bases. This CDR3 region has 18 residues. Germline V gene lookup returns CDR1 SGHRS and CDR2 YFSETQ. The CDR3 DNA reads as TGCGCCAGCAGCTTGGCCCTTCCGGGGGGGCCTTTTTCAGATACGCAGTATTTT. Encoded protein: CASSLALPGGPFSDTQYF. The full variable domain, rest sourced from reference TRBV5-1 and TRBJ2-3, is KAGVTQTPRYLIKTRGQQVTLSCSPISGHRSVSWYQQTPGQGLQFLFEYFSETQRNKGNFPGRFSGRQFSNSRSEMNVSTLELGDSALYLCASSLALPGGPFSDTQYFGPGTRLTVL.

This sequence joins TRBV6-2 or TRBV6-3 and TRBJ2-7, with 7 bases aligning to TRBD1. Germline values: CDR1 MNHEY, CDR2 SVGEGT. Trimming cost V 0 bases and J 3 bases; bases outside gene matches: 5. This CDR3 has 15 amino acids. Here the CDR3 reads CASSYSWDRHYEQYF. Here the CDR3 DNA reads TGTGCCAGCAGTTACTCATGGGACAGACACTACGAGCAGTACTTC.

J is TRBJ1-2 and V is TRBV20-1; perhaps TRBD1 as D (6 bases). Germline lookup yields CDR1 DFQATT and CDR2 SNEGSKA (reference sequence). V gave up 3 bases and J gave up 12 bases, with 14 bases separating them. This CDR3 has 11 residues. Here the CDR3 reads CSARTGRSDTF. The CDR3 nucleotides read TGCAGTGCTAGGACAGGTCGAAGTGACACCTTC.

The chain couples TRBV6-5 to TRBJ1-1; a possible D gene is TRBD1 (5 bases). Looked up from germline, CDR1 is MNHEY and CDR2 is SVGAGI. The CDR3 runs to 14 residues. V was clipped by 5 bases and J by 2 bases, with 12 bases between them. The CDR3 region is CASSIRAGNTEAFF. CDR3 nucleotide sequence: TGTGCCAGCAGTATCAGGGCCGGCAACACTGAAGCTTTCTTT.

The chain has TRBV7-9 and TRBJ2-2; TRBD2 aligns across 15 bases. V shed 6 bases and J 10 bases; nucleotides not matched to a gene: 12. The CDR3 contains 17 residues. Germline assignment: CDR1 SEHNR and CDR2 FQNEAQ (reference sequence). This chain's CDR3 is CASSRTSGGASFVELFF. CDR3 DNA: TGTGCCAGCAGTCGGACTAGCGGGGGGGCGAGTTTTGTGGAGCTGTTTTTT.

The chain links TRBV7-6 to TRBJ2-7; a possible D gene is TRBD2 (7 bases). The ends were cut back, 1 base at V and 1 base at J, with 14 bases in the middle. The CDR3 runs to 16 residues. Looked up from germline, CDR1 is SGHVS and CDR2 is FNYEAQ. This CDR3 is CASSLEQGGGSYEQYF. CDR3 bases: TGTGCCAGCAGCTTAGAGCAGGGAGGGGGTTCCTACGAGCAGTACTTC.

The J gene is TRBJ2-7, the V gene TRBV5-6, with D tentatively TRBD2 (6 bases). The V end was cut by 4 bases, the J end by 5 bases, with 16 bases between. Germline assignment: CDR1 SGHDT and CDR2 YYEEEE. This CDR3 has 14 amino acids. Here the CDR3 reads CASSQGRGIDEQYF. The CDR3 DNA reads TGTGCCAGCAGCCAAGGGCGGGGAATCGACGAGCAGTACTTC.

The chain couples TRBV19 to TRBJ2-5, with D unresolved. Looked up from germline, CDR1 is LNHDA and CDR2 is SQIVND (reference sequence). CDR3 length equals 10 residues. Trimming cost V 8 bases and J 5 bases, with 6 bases left between them. This CDR3 is CASPPETQYF. In DNA, the CDR3 is TGTGCCAGTCCCCCGGAGACCCAGTACTTC. Complete variable domain (other parts from reference TRBV19 and TRBJ2-5): DGGITQSPKYLFRKEGQNVTLSCEQNLNHDAMYWYRQDPGQGLRLIYYSQIVNDFQKGDIAEGYSVSREKKESFPLTVTSAQKNPTAFYLCASPPETQYFGPGTRLLVL.

The chain uses TRBV6-1 and TRBJ2-5, with 10 bases lining up with TRBD1. V shed 2 bases, J shed 7 bases, and the junction held 4 bases outside the gene matches. Germline lookup yields CDR1 MNHNS and CDR2 SASEGT. The CDR3 is 14 residues long. The DNA of the CDR3 is TGTGCCAGCAGTGAAATTTGGGACAGGGGGACCCAGTACTTC. Protein: CASSEIWDRGTQYF.

V is TRBV24-1 and J is TRBJ2-5, with D possibly matching TRBD1 (6 bases). V lost 3 bases and J 8 bases, leaving 12 bases between the germline ends. Per the germline V gene, CDR1 is KGHDR and CDR2 is SFDVKD. The CDR3 covers 13 residues. DNA for the CDR3: TGTGCCACCAGTGATCCGGGCAGGGGAACCCAGTACTTC. This sequence encodes CATSDPGRGTQYF.

The V and J genes are TRBV7-3 and TRBJ2-3, with D possibly matching TRBD1 (6 bases). The CDR3 is 14 residues long. Trimming shortened V by 5 bases and J by 3 bases, and 12 bases separated the two germline ends. CDR1 is SGHTA and CDR2 is FQGTGA in the germline V gene. The CDR3 coding sequence is TGTGCCAGCAGCCCCGGACAGACAACAGATACGCAGTATTTT. This codes for CASSPGQTTDTQYF.

The gene calls are TRBV30 and TRBJ2-1; maybe TRBD1 (5 bases). The CDR3 has 12 amino acids. Germline assignment: CDR1 GTSNPN and CDR2 SVGIG (reference sequence). Trimming shortened V by 1 base and J by 6 bases, and 7 bases separated the two germline ends. This CDR3 is CAWSEQANEQFF. The DNA of the CDR3 is TGTGCCTGGAGTGAACAGGCCAATGAGCAGTTCTTC.

The chain combines TRBV7-6 with TRBJ2-2, with a tentative D call TRBD2 (5 bases). The CDR3 is 17 residues long. V dropped 1 base and J dropped 4 bases, with 16 bases sitting between them. Germline V gives CDR1 SGHVS, CDR2 FNYEAQ. DNA of the CDR3: TGTGCCAGCAGCTTAGGGGCCCCGGGGTTAGTCACCGGGGAGCTGTTTTTT. It codes for CASSLGAPGLVTGELFF.

This chain joins TRBV13 and TRBJ2-5; tentative D call: TRBD2 (6 bases). Trimming removed 4 bases at V and 5 bases at J, with 14 bases between. The V gene's germline CDR1 is PRHDT and CDR2 FYEKMQ (reference sequence). This CDR3 is 14 amino acids long. CDR3: CASSWDSESETQYF. CDR3 in DNA: TGTGCCAGCAGCTGGGACTCTGAGTCGGAGACCCAGTACTTC.